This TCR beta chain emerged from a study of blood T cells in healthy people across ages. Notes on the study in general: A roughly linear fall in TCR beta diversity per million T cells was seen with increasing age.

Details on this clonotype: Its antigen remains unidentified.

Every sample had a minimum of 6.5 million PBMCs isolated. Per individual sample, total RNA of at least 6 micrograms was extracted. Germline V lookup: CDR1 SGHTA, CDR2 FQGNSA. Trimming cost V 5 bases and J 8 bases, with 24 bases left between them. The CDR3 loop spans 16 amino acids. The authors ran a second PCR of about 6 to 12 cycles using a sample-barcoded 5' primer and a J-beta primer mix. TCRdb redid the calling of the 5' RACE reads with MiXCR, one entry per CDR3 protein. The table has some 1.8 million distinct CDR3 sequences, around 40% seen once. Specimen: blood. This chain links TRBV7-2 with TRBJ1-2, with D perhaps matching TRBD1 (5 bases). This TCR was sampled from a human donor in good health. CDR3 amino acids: CASSPNPPGGAGGYTF. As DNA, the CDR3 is TGTGCCAGCAGCCCCAATCCTCCGGGGGGAGCTGGGGGCTACACCTTC.